A selection of T cell receptor beta chains follows, all from one sample in a study of T cell repertoires in cytomegalovirus infection. One entry per CDR3 protein, called by TCRdb with MiXCR from the reads. Among 500,000 to 600,000 distinct CDR3 sequences listed, 16% were seen once. The sequencing sample was made of CD8+ T cells from PBMCs. The receptors here all came from a human donor in good health (CMV status not recorded). Some clones in this sample may be carry-over from other donors' samples. The CDR3 runs from the conserved cysteine through the conserved F or W. Fields, in order: clone size, D gene, V gene, J gene, CDR3 DNA, CDR3 protein. The D gene is left open where the match is weak. The listing skips clone size in some rows; elsewhere it reads once, few, many or a size class.

>many|TRBD2|TRBV7-6|TRBJ2-1
TGTGCCAGCAGCTACGCCGGGACTAGCGGGAGAGCGGTCGACAATGAGCAGTTCTTC
CASSYAGTSGRAVDNEQFF
>many|.|TRBV11-2|TRBJ2-1
TGTGCCAGCAGCACCCCGGGACGCGGACGAAACGGACTCCACTTCAATGAGCAGTTCTTC
CASSTPGRGRNGLHFNEQFF
>.|.|TRBV19|TRBJ1-1
TGTGCCAGTATTTCCAAGGGGGGGAACACTGAAGCTTTCTTT
CASISKGGNTEAFF
>.|.|TRBV29-1|TRBJ2-7
TGCAGCGCCCGGGACGTTGATACCGAGCAGTACTTC
CSARDVDTEQYF
>few|.|TRBV27|TRBJ2-7
TGTGCCAGCAGTTTATTTGTCGGCAGCTCCTTTGTCGAGCAGTACTTC
CASSLFVGSSFVEQYF
>many|.|TRBV27|TRBJ1-1
TGTGCCAGCAGCCCCCCGGGACAGAACACTGAAGCTTTCTTT
CASSPPGQNTEAFF
>many|.|TRBV5-1|TRBJ2-7
TGCGCCAGCAGCTTGGGGTTTGGCAGCTCCTACGAGCAGTACTTC
CASSLGFGSSYEQYF
>.|TRBD2|TRBV14|TRBJ2-1
TGTGCCAGCAAACCCTCCACGGGAAGCGGGGCTTACAATGAGCAGTTCTTC
CASKPSTGSGAYNEQFF
>.|.|TRBV5-3|TRBJ1-4
TGTGCCAGCAGCTTGTGGGGCCCTAATGGAAAACTGTTTTTT
CASSLWGPNGKLFF
>few|TRBD2|TRBV10-3|TRBJ2-3
TGTGCCATCAGTGGGGGGGTAGCGGGAAGCACAGATACGCAGTATTTT
CAISGGVAGSTDTQYF
>few|.|TRBV27|TRBJ2-7
TGTGCCAGCAGTTCGAAGCTTCCGGGACACTCGGGAGACTACGAGCAGTACTTC
CASSSKLPGHSGDYEQYF
>.|.|TRBV9|TRBJ2-1
TGTGCCAGCAATAGGGGCAACAATGAGCAGTTCTTC
CASNRGNNEQFF
>many|TRBD1|TRBV7-8|TRBJ2-7
TGTGCCAGCAGCTTCGGACAGGGGATCTACGAGCAGTACTTC
CASSFGQGIYEQYF
>many|.|TRBV7-3|TRBJ1-2
TGTGCCAGCAGCCTTACTCCCGCCGGGGCCTCCTATGGCTACACCTTC
CASSLTPAGASYGYTF
>many|.|TRBV11-2|TRBJ1-2
TGTGCCAGCAGCTTAGGAGACAGGAAATACTATGGCTACACCTTC
CASSLGDRKYYGYTF
>.|.|TRBV4-2|TRBJ1-3
TGTGCCAGCAGCCAAGTTGATAACGACTCTGGAAACACCATATATTTT
CASSQVDNDSGNTIYF
>few|TRBD2|TRBV28|TRBJ2-3
TGTGCCAGCAGCTCCCCCCGATTATCTAGCGGGAGAGGAGATACGCAGTATTTT
CASSSPRLSSGRGDTQYF
>.|.|TRBV6-1|TRBJ1-2
TGTGCCAGCAGTGAATGGGTCAGCGCCGGCCATGGCTACACCTTC
CASSEWVSAGHGYTF
>many|.|TRBV7-6|TRBJ2-6
TGTGCCAGCAGCTTATGGAACTCTGGGGCCAACGTCCTGACTTTC
CASSLWNSGANVLTF
>many|.|TRBV10-3|TRBJ2-1
TGTGCCATCAGAGAGGGTACGGGACGGAACAATGAGCAGTTCTTC
CAIREGTGRNNEQFF
>.|.|TRBV15|TRBJ2-5
TGTGCCACCAGCAAACGGGGGGCCCAAGAGACCCAGTACTTC
CATSKRGAQETQYF
>many|.|TRBV12-3/TRBV12-4|TRBJ1-3
TGTGCCAGCAGCCCCAGGCGTCGGGGCCCCTCTGGAAACACCATATATTTT
CASSPRRRGPSGNTIYF
>few|.|TRBV5-6|TRBJ1-2
TGTGCCAGCAGCTTGGCGGAGATTTATGGCTACACCTTC
CASSLAEIYGYTF
>few|.|TRBV19|TRBJ1-1
TGTGCCAGTAAGACAGTCATGAACACTGAAGCTTTCTTT
CASKTVMNTEAFF
>.|TRBD2|TRBV30|TRBJ2-1
TGTGCCTGGAGTGCTTCTAGCGGGATGGGCCACTACTACAATGAGCAGTTCTTC
CAWSASSGMGHYYNEQFF
>few|.|TRBV5-5|TRBJ2-5
TGTGCCAGCAGCTGGCACAGGGAGGACCAAGAGACCCAGTACTTC
CASSWHREDQETQYF
>.|TRBD1|TRBV7-9|TRBJ2-5
TGTGCCAGCAGCGCGGACAGGGGAGAGACCCAGTACTTC
CASSADRGETQYF
>.|TRBD1|TRBV7-6|TRBJ2-5
TGTGCAAGCAGCCCGAGGGCCGGGACAGTACAAGAGACCAAGTACTTC
CASSPRAGTVQETKYF
>few|TRBD2|TRBV6-6|TRBJ2-2
TGTGCCAGCAGTTACGGACTAGCGGGAGATCCCGGGGAGCTGTTTTTT
CASSYGLAGDPGELFF
>.|TRBD2|TRBV5-4|TRBJ2-2
TGTGCCAGCAGCCCCCGGGCCAGGGACTATAACACCGGGGAGCTGTTTTTT
CASSPRARDYNTGELFF
>few|TRBD1|TRBV27|TRBJ2-7
TGTGCCAGCAGCTTCAGGGGACAGCGCTACGAGCAGTACTTC
CASSFRGQRYEQYF
>.|.|TRBV7-9|TRBJ2-1
TGTGCCAGCAGCTCCGGAGTGGGGCCACCAGCCTACAATGAGCAGTTCTTC
CASSSGVGPPAYNEQFF
>.|.|TRBV27|TRBJ1-6
TGTGCCAGCAGATTTTTCCCCAGTGGGAGTAATTCACCCCTCCACTTT
CASRFFPSGSNSPLHF
>many|.|TRBV2|TRBJ2-7
TGTGCCAGCAGTGAAAGGGGGGTCCTCTCCTACGAGCAGTACTTC
CASSERGVLSYEQYF
>few|.|TRBV11-2|TRBJ1-3
TGTGCCAGCAGCTTAGTCCCATCATGGACGGAAAACACCATATATTTT
CASSLVPSWTENTIYF
>few|.|TRBV27|TRBJ2-7
TGTGCCAGCAGTTTTGGGGTAGCCTACGAGCAGTACTTC
CASSFGVAYEQYF
>few|.|TRBV28|TRBJ2-1
TGTGCCAGCAGTTTTGAGCGGGGAGGGGGGGACAATGAGCAGTTCTTC
CASSFERGGGDNEQFF
>.|.|TRBV20-1|TRBJ1-5
TGCAGTGCTTACACCTTCGAGGGCAGCCAGCCCCAGCATTTT
CSAYTFEGSQPQHF
>many|.|TRBV7-2|TRBJ1-6
TGTGCCAGCAGCTTAGCTTTCACATCAGGGATAGATTCACCCCTCCACTTT
CASSLAFTSGIDSPLHF
>many|TRBD2|TRBV4-1|TRBJ2-1
TGCGCCAGCAGCCAGATAATGCGGGGGGGCCTTGATGAGCAGTTCTTC
CASSQIMRGGLDEQFF
>many|.|TRBV6-1|TRBJ2-5
TGTGCCAGCAGGCAGGAGTTACAAGAGACCCAGTACTTC
CASRQELQETQYF
>many|.|TRBV7-2|TRBJ1-1
TGTGCCAGCAGCTTACGGCGTGGTGAAGCTTTCTTT
CASSLRRGEAFF
>few|.|TRBV5-6|TRBJ1-5
TGTGCCAGCAGCTCTCCAGGATTCAATCAGCCCCAGCATTTT
CASSSPGFNQPQHF
>many|.|TRBV6-1|TRBJ1-5
TGTGCCAGCAGCGTTCCTGGGAGCGGTCAGCCCCAGCATTTT
CASSVPGSGQPQHF
>.|.|TRBV19|TRBJ2-1
TGTGCCAGTAGTATAGATTCGAGGCAGCCAGGGAGTAGGGGTGAGCAGTTCTTC
CASSIDSRQPGSRGEQFF
>.|TRBD2|TRBV29-1|TRBJ2-1
TGCAGCGTTGATAGGACTAGCAGCTACAATGAGCAGTTCTTC
CSVDRTSSYNEQFF
>few|.|TRBV14|TRBJ1-1
TGTGCCAGCAGCCAACGGTCGTCCGCCAGGGGTTATAACACTGAAGCTTTCTTT
CASSQRSSARGYNTEAFF
>.|.|TRBV14|TRBJ1-2
TGTGCCAGCAGCCAAGCAGAAAGATATGGCTACACCTTC
CASSQAERYGYTF
>.|TRBD1|TRBV9|TRBJ1-5
TGTGCCAGCAGCTCCACAGGGGCTTACAATCAGCCCCAGCATTTT
CASSSTGAYNQPQHF
>few|.|TRBV6-6|TRBJ2-1
TGTGCCAGCACCGGGGACGGCCCGGGGGCCAATGAGCAGTTCTTC
CASTGDGPGANEQFF
>many|.|TRBV12-3/TRBV12-4|TRBJ1-4
TGTGCCAGCAGTTTGTCCAGTGGTTCTAATGAAAAACTGTTTTTT
CASSLSSGSNEKLFF
>many|.|TRBV15|TRBJ1-2
TGTGCCACCAGCAGAGGCGCTTACGAACAGGGCTATGGCTACACCTTC
CATSRGAYEQGYGYTF
>many|.|TRBV7-9|TRBJ2-1
TGTGCCAGCAGCACTGTTTCCTTAGCGGATAACACCTACAATGAGCAGTTCTTC
CASSTVSLADNTYNEQFF
>.|.|TRBV11-3|TRBJ2-3
TGTGCCAGCAGCTTAAGGGACACACACACAGATACGCAGTATTTT
CASSLRDTHTDTQYF
>.|.|TRBV27|TRBJ1-1
TGTGCCAGCAGTTTGCGGAGCCCGGGGTATGAAGCTTTCTTT
CASSLRSPGYEAFF
>few|.|TRBV28|TRBJ2-1
TGTGCCAGCAGTTCCTCAGGGGGGGATGAGCAGTTCTTC
CASSSSGGDEQFF
>.|.|TRBV10-3|TRBJ2-3
TGTGCCATCAACAGGGACAGCACAGATACGCAGTATTTT
CAINRDSTDTQYF